Sequencing of this T cell receptor beta chain was carried out in a study of monozygotic twins with cystic fibrosis. CDR3 size: 16 residues. Germline values: CDR1 SGHTA, CDR2 FQGNSA. V lost 2 bases and J 0 bases, leaving 14 bases between the germline ends. Clones were sequenced by immunoSEQ multiplex PCR, and TCRdb holds only the in-frame ones, with some missing. The table records about 9,100 clones, over 80% of them present only once. The clonotype comes from a boy aged 2 to 10 with cystic fibrosis. Sequenced input: blood. The chain recombines TRBV7-2 with TRBJ2-7, with a possible D match to TRBD2 (5 bases). CDR3 sequence: CASSLSRGRSSYEQYF. As DNA, the CDR3 is TGTGCCAGCAGCTTAAGTAGAGGGAGAAGCTCCTACGAGCAGTACTTC.